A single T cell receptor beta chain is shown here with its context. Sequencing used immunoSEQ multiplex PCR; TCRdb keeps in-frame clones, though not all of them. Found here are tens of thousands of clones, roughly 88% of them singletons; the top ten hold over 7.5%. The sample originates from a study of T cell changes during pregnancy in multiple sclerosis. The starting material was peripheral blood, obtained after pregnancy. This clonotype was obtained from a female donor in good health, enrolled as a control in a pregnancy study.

This CDR3 is CATSSTGFSYEQYF. The CDR3 DNA reads TGTGCCACCAGCAGTACAGGGTTCTCCTACGAGCAGTACTTC. The genes are TRBV15 and TRBJ2-7; a possible D gene is TRBD1 (6 bases). Trimming left V 3 bases short and J 0 bases short, with 9 bases between. Germline V gene lookup returns CDR1 LNHNV and CDR2 YYDKDF (reference sequence). This CDR3 region has 14 residues. Looking up the rest from reference TRBV15 and TRBJ2-7 gives the full variable domain: DAMVIQNPRYQVTQFGKPVTLSCSQTLNHNVMYWYQQKSSQAPKLLFHYYDKDFNNEADTPDNFQSRRPNTSFCFLDIRSPGLGDTAMYLCATSSTGFSYEQYFGPGTRLTVT.